The rows below give T cell receptor beta chains drawn from one sample of a study of long-term antiretroviral therapy in people with HIV. Profiling relied on immunoSEQ multiplex PCR, and the TCRdb table lists in-frame clones only, not all of them. The repertoire holds fewer than 30,000 clones, with 81% as singletons. Material: unsorted PBMCs, obtained 4.4 years after starting antiretroviral therapy. These receptors all come from a man aged 25-45 years with HIV. Both conserved end residues are part of each CDR3. A D gene is named only where the DNA matches it firmly. Clone size is given for some rows only: seen once, a few or many times, or a class if the clone is expanded.

TRBV7-3	TRBJ2-7	NA	NA	TGTGCCAGCAGCGAGGGACCCTATCCACGGGGCTTACCTCTCGAGCAGTACTTC	CASSEGPYPRGLPLEQYF
TRBV4-3	TRBJ2-7	NA	NA	TGCGCCAGCAGCCAGGGGGGTAGCAGAAAGACCTACGAGCAGTACTTC	CASSQGGSRKTYEQYF
TRBV14	TRBJ2-5	once	NA	TGTGCCAGCAGCCACCTTGGAGAAGAGACCCAGTACTTC	CASSHLGEETQYF
TRBV19	TRBJ1-1	NA	NA	TGTGCCAGTAGTATAGTAAAGGGGTCGACTGAAGCTTTCTTT	CASSIVKGSTEAFF
TRBV9	TRBJ2-1	NA	TRBD1	TGTGCCAGCAGCGCAGGACAGGGGACCTACAATGAGCAGTTCTTC	CASSAGQGTYNEQFF
TRBV5-1	TRBJ2-7	once	NA	TGCGCCAGCAGCTTGGACGGCTACGAGCAGTACTTC	CASSLDGYEQYF
TRBV4-1	TRBJ1-1	NA	TRBD1	TGCGCCAGCAGCCAGAGACAGGGGGCTCTGAACACTGAAGCTTTCTTT	CASSQRQGALNTEAFF
TRBV6-5	TRBJ1-2	NA	TRBD1	TGTGCCAGCAGTTACGCTAGGACAGGGGGCGGGTATGGCTACACCTTC	CASSYARTGGGYGYTF
TRBV27	TRBJ2-3	NA	NA	TGTGCCAGCAACGTCGGGACGGCTAGCACAGATACGCAGTATTTT	CASNVGTASTDTQYF
TRBV5-1	TRBJ2-7	NA	NA	TGCGCCAGCAGCAGGAGGGGAACCACCTACGAGCAGTACTTC	CASSRRGTTYEQYF
TRBV4-3	TRBJ2-2	NA	NA	TGCGCCAGCAGCCAAAGCACGAACACCGGGGAGCTGTTTTTT	CASSQSTNTGELFF
TRBV13	TRBJ1-2	NA	TRBD1	TGTGCCATCAGTCCACGGGACAGCGCTAACTATGGCTACACCTTC	CAISPRDSANYGYTF
TRBV5-4	TRBJ2-2	NA	NA	TGTGCCAGCAGCTTGCATCCGGGCACCGGGGAGCTGTTTTTT	CASSLHPGTGELFF
TRBV7-9	TRBJ1-6	few	NA	TGTGCCAGCAGCCCTGACAGGAAAAATTCACCCCTCCACTTT	CASSPDRKNSPLHF
TRBV10-3	TRBJ2-1	NA	TRBD2	TGTGCCATCAGTGAGCCAGACACTAGCGGGATTTACAATGAGCAGTTCTTC	CAISEPDTSGIYNEQFF
TRBV9	TRBJ2-7	NA	TRBD1	TGTGCCAGCAGCGCCACGGGACAGGGGCCCTACGAGCAGTACTTC	CASSATGQGPYEQYF